This T cell receptor beta chain originates from a study of beta chain features in type 1 diabetes. As every portion of the isolated RNA was reverse transcribed, the sequencing read expressed TCRB transcripts. TCRdb keeps only in-frame clones here, not all; method: immunoSEQ multiplex PCR. The sample carries 500,000 to 700,000 clones, 15% recorded once. Looked up from germline, CDR1 is SGDLS and CDR2 is YYNGEE. V lost 0 bases and J lost 5, with 11 bases in between. CDR3 length: 14 amino acids. A single heparinised draw of roughly 0.11 L on average was taken per donor. The purity of all sorted populations exceeded 98%. General study points: The study found that naive, central memory and Treg TCRB repertoires appeared more similar in patients than in healthy donors. A moderate, significant TCRB CDR3 shortening appeared in type 1 diabetes across four CD4+ subsets.

A remark on this clone: Its antigen remains unknown.

The receptor's source is a man between 18 and 35 years old in good health. The chain employs TRBV9 and TRBJ1-1, with TRBD1 as a possible D gene (6 bases). Sequencing was performed on naive CD4+ T cells from blood. CDR3 nucleotides: TGTGCCAGCAGCGTAGCGCAGGGGCGGACTGAAGCTTTCTTT. It translates to CASSVAQGRTEAFF.